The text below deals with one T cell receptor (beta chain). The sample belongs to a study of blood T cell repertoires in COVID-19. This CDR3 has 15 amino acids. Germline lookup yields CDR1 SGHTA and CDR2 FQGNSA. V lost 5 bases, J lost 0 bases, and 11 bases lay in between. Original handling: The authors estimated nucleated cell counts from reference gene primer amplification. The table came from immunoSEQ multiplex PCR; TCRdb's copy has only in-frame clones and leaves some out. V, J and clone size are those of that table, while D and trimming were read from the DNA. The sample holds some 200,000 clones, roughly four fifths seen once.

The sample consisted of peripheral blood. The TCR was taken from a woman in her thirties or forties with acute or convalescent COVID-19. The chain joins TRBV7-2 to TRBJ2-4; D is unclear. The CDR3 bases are TGTGCCAGCAGCCCTCCTACCATAGCCAAAAACATTCAGTACTTC. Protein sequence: CASSPPTIAKNIQYF.